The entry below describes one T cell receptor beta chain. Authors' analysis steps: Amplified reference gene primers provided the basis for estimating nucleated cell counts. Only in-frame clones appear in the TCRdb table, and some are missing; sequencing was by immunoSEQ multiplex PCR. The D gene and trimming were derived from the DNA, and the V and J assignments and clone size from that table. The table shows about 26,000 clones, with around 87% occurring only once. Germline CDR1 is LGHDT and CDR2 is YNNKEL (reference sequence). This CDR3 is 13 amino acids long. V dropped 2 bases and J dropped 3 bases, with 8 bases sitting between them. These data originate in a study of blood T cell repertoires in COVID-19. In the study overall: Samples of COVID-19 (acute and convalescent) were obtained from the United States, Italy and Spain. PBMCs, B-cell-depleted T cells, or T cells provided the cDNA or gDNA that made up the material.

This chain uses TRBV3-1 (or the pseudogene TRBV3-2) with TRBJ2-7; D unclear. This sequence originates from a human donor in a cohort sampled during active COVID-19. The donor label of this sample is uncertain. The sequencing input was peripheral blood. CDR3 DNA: TGTGCCAGCAGCCAAATTTACAGCTACGAGCAGTACTTC. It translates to CASSQIYSYEQYF.